Listed here are 11 T cell receptor beta chains from one sample, sequenced in a study of cytomegalovirus exposure and HLA in healthy donors. This PCR relied on a set of 60 Vbeta primers and 13 Jbeta primers. Sequencing was performed with immunoSEQ multiplex PCR; in TCRdb, only in-frame clones are kept and a portion is missing. The sample records approximately 200,000 clones, 70% to 80% being singletons. Sequenced material: PBMCs. Receptors were obtained from a man aged 25-40 years in good health and CMV-seronegative.

J is TRBJ1-4 and V is TRBV28, with no clear D. Germline assignment: CDR1 MDHEN and CDR2 SYDVKM. The germline V and J ends were trimmed by 6 bases and 7 bases, with 9 bases remaining between them. There are 12 residues in the CDR3. In nucleotides, the CDR3 is TGTGCCAGCAGCTCCCCAGGTGAAAAACTGTTTTTT. Its protein product is CASSSPGEKLFF.

The V and J genes are TRBV7-9 and TRBJ1-1; 12 bases align to TRBD1. The CDR3 loop spans 18 amino acids. CDR1 SEHNR and CDR2 FQNEAQ come from the germline V gene (reference sequence). V shed 2 bases and J 3 bases; nucleotides not matched to a gene: 10. CDR3 protein: CASSLTPGQGAPDTEAFF. For the CDR3, the DNA is TGTGCCAGCAGCTTAACACCGGGACAGGGGGCGCCGGACACTGAAGCTTTCTTT. The variable domain in full, with the rest retrieved from reference TRBV7-9 and TRBJ1-1, is DTGVSQNPRHKITKRGQNVTFRCDPISEHNRLYWYRQTLGQGPEFLTYFQNEAQLEKSRLLSDRFSAERPKGSFSTLEIQRTEQGDSAMYLCASSLTPGQGAPDTEAFFGQGTRLTVV.

The chain couples TRBV29-1 to TRBJ2-7; D perhaps matches TRBD1 (5 bases). The V and J ends lost 7 bases and 0 bases respectively, with 10 bases between them. The CDR3 length is 12 residues. From germline, CDR1 is SQVTM and CDR2 ANQGSEA. The CDR3 region is CSAQGHSYEQYF. DNA of the CDR3: TGCAGCGCCCAGGGTCACTCCTACGAGCAGTACTTC.

The chain employs TRBV19 and TRBJ1-1, with 8 bases identical to TRBD1. CDR3 length equals 12 residues. With 7 bases clipped from V and 9 bases from J, the junction kept 7 bases outside the gene matches. CDR1 is LNHDA, CDR2 SQIVND, per germline (reference sequence). The chain's CDR3 is CASTLGQVKAFF. The CDR3 coding sequence is TGTGCCAGTACCCTGGGACAGGTGAAAGCTTTCTTT.

This chain connects TRBV5-1 to TRBJ2-5, with TRBD2 matching 12 bases. Germline V gene lookup returns CDR1 SGHRS and CDR2 YFSETQ. The trim removed 4 bases at V and 5 bases at J, leaving 12 bases unmatched. CDR3 size: 17 residues. CDR3 sequence reads: CASSPASGRGTGETQYF. As DNA, the CDR3 is TGCGCCAGCAGCCCCGCTAGCGGGAGGGGAACGGGGGAGACCCAGTACTTC. The full variable domain, completed using reference TRBV5-1 and TRBJ2-5, is KAGVTQTPRYLIKTRGQQVTLSCSPISGHRSVSWYQQTPGQGLQFLFEYFSETQRNKGNFPGRFSGRQFSNSRSEMNVSTLELGDSALYLCASSPASGRGTGETQYFGPGTRLLVL.

The CDR3: CASSRQGRDEQYF. The DNA of the CDR3 is TGTGCCAGCTCACGACAGGGACGGGACGAGCAGTACTTC. The J gene is TRBJ2-7, the V gene TRBV18, with 7 bases matching TRBD1. Trimming cost V 4 bases and J 5 bases; bases outside gene matches: 5. The V gene's germline CDR1 is KGHSH and CDR2 LQKENI. CDR3 length equals 13 residues. The full variable domain, rest sourced from reference TRBV18 and TRBJ2-7, is NAGVMQNPRHLVRRRGQEARLRCSPMKGHSHVYWYRQLPEEGLKFMVYLQKENIIDESGMPKERFSAEFPKEGPSILRIQQVVRGDSAAYFCASSRQGRDEQYFGPGTRLTVT.

The CDR3 region is CASSLRQRDADTQYF. CDR3 bases: TGTGCCAGCAGCTTAAGGCAGCGGGACGCAGATACGCAGTATTTT. The chain employs TRBV7-6 and TRBJ2-3, with TRBD2 matching 7 bases. Trimming cost V 2 bases and J 4 bases; bases outside gene matches: 6. The CDR3 loop spans 15 amino acids. CDR1 SGHVS and CDR2 FNYEAQ come from the germline V gene. Filled out from reference TRBV7-6 and TRBJ2-3, the complete variable domain reads GAGVSQSPRYKVTKRGQDVALRCDPISGHVSLYWYRQALGQGPEFLTYFNYEAQQDKSGLPNDRFSAERPEGSISTLTIQRTEQRDSAMYRCASSLRQRDADTQYFGPGTRLTVL.

The gene calls are TRBV6-1 and TRBJ2-7; D might be TRBD2 (6 bases). With 7 bases removed from V and 0 bases from J, the gap between germline ends came to 7 bases. Germline V CDR1 and CDR2: MNHNS, SASEGT. The CDR3 extends over 12 amino acids. This CDR3 is CASIGSSYEQYF. DNA of the CDR3: TGTGCCAGCATCGGGAGCTCCTACGAGCAGTACTTC.

This chain links TRBV7-9 with TRBJ1-1; D remains unclear. The CDR3 is 12 amino acids. Germline V CDR1 and CDR2: SEHNR, FQNEAQ (reference sequence). Trimming took 1 base from V and 8 from J, leaving 8 bases between them. CDR3 sequence reads: CASSLESREAFF. In DNA, the CDR3 is TGTGCCAGCAGCTTAGAGAGCAGGGAAGCTTTCTTT. The full variable domain, with the rest looked up from reference TRBV7-9 and TRBJ1-1, is DTGVSQNPRHKITKRGQNVTFRCDPISEHNRLYWYRQTLGQGPEFLTYFQNEAQLEKSRLLSDRFSAERPKGSFSTLEIQRTEQGDSAMYLCASSLESREAFFGQGTRLTVV.

This chain links TRBV6-5 with TRBJ2-1; 8 positions match TRBD1. Per germline, CDR1 MNHEY and CDR2 SVGAGI. Trimming at V came to 8 bases and at J to 5 bases, leaving 8 bases not matched to a gene. This CDR3 spans 14 amino acids. The CDR3 loop reads CASGNRGFNNEQFF. The CDR3 DNA sequence: TGTGCCAGCGGAAACAGGGGGTTCAACAATGAGCAGTTCTTC.

V gene TRBV5-4 combines with J gene TRBJ2-3, with D tentatively TRBD2 (6 bases). CDR1 is SGHNT, CDR2 YYREEE, per germline (reference sequence). The CDR3 runs to 13 residues. The V and J ends lost 7 bases and 5 bases respectively, with 14 bases between them. CDR3 region: CASRASVQDTQYF. The CDR3 region has the DNA TGTGCCAGCCGAGCTAGCGTCCAAGATACGCAGTATTTT.